Here is one TCR beta chain with its context. Its target antigen remains unknown. Base qualities were left out, and no much larger clone turns up one base away. Each collaborating institution followed its own protocols to collect whole blood in K2EDTA tubes. Collaborator samples were shipped for TCRbeta analysis as frozen whole blood, isolated PBMCs, or DNA extracted from either sample type. TCRbeta CDR3 regions were amplified from genomic DNA by means of the immunoSEQ Assay, a bias-controlled multiplex PCR. The paper's processing steps were these. Nucleated cell counts per sample were estimated from amplification of reference gene primers within the assay. To quantify the absolute abundance of each unique TCRbeta CDR3 rearrangement, sequence reads were collapsed and filtered. Productive Simpson clonality was computed per sample as the square root of Simpson's diversity index over productive rearrangements. The table comes from immuneACCESS by way of TCRdb, which keeps in-frame sequences with V and J called. Part of the clones is missing from these tables; in studies checked, under half for an unresolved V gene and the rest for unknown reasons. V and J calls and clone size are given by that table; D and trimming were obtained from the DNA. In all, the sample holds 110,000 to 150,000 clones, and around three quarters of those were seen once. The ten largest clonotypes hold around 4% of the sample.

A distance of 15 bases separates the germline ends of V and J, which lose 5 bases and 8 bases respectively. Including the terminal cysteine and phenylalanine, the CDR3 comprises 13 residues. Here the CDR3 DNA is all that survives: 39 bases in frame from base 1. These data originate in a study of blood T cell repertoires in COVID-19 (dated by TCRdb to 2018 to 2021). Background on the whole study: Samples covering the acute and convalescent phases of COVID-19 were provided by collaborators in the United States, Italy and Spain. The material from the prospective study consisted of cDNA or gDNA derived from T cells, B-cell-depleted T cells, or PBMCs. Subjects who had been exposed to COVID-19, were actively infected with it, or had recovered from it provided the deeply sampled blood TCRbeta repertoires that made up the dataset. The repertoires were made available in a free public database intended to serve as a resource for research on the immune response to SARS-CoV-2. The samples were drawn from two sources: the first 160 participants of the ongoing ImmuneRACE study, and over 950 subjects contributed by 6 global collaborators. The sample metadata nearly always contained a de-identified subject ID, COVID-19 status, age in years and sex. Where available, HLA class I and class II types were obtained from metadata supplied by the sample provider rather than from assay-based typing.

What the authors observed across the whole study: Clinical and demographic metadata were provided uncurated, with the amount varying by source and participant.

This TCR was recovered from a man aged 55 to 69 with acute or convalescent COVID-19. This chain joins TRBV12-3 or TRBV12-4 to TRBJ1-2, and the D gene may be TRBD1, 6 bases matching. Sequencing was performed on peripheral blood. The DNA is TGTGCCAGCAGTCTATCAGGGGAAGAGGGCTACACCTTC. It translates to CASSLSGEEGYTF.